The 23 T cell receptor beta chains reported below all come from one sample, sequenced in a study of cytomegalovirus exposure and HLA in healthy donors. This PCR relied on a set of 60 Vbeta primers and 13 Jbeta primers. The method was immunoSEQ multiplex PCR; TCRdb's version includes in-frame clones alone and lacks a portion of them. The table includes about 94,000 clones, about 80% detected once. Material for sequencing was PBMCs. These receptor sequences come from a woman aged 60-75 years in good health and CMV-seronegative.

The chain carries TRBV4-3 and TRBJ1-4, with D possibly being TRBD1 (5 bases). This CDR3 is built from 15 residues. CDR1 and CDR2 (germline): LGHNA, YSLEER. The V gene lost 5 bases and the J gene lost 6 bases, with 16 bases spanning the gap. In nucleotides, the CDR3 is TGCGCCAGCAGCGACCGGGACTTTCGTTATGAAAAACTGTTTTTT. Its protein product is CASSDRDFRYEKLFF.

The chain combines TRBV6-5 with TRBJ2-7; no clear D. V gave up 4 bases and J gave up 6 bases, with 7 bases separating them. Germline-derived CDR1 and CDR2 are MNHEY and SVGAGI. CDR3 length: 11 amino acids. CDR3 sequence: CASSSPREQYF. The CDR3, as DNA: TGTGCCAGCAGTTCCCCTCGCGAGCAGTACTTC.

This rearrangement joins TRBV5-6 to TRBJ2-3; D possibly corresponds to TRBD2 (5 bases). The germline gives CDR1 SGHDT, CDR2 YYEEEE. The V end was cut by 4 bases, the J end by 4 bases, with 10 bases between. This CDR3 has 13 amino acids. CDR3 nucleotide sequence: TGTGCCAGCAGCCTCGGACTGGCAGATACGCAGTATTTT. Protein sequence: CASSLGLADTQYF. The full variable domain, rest sourced from reference TRBV5-6 and TRBJ2-3, is DAGVTQSPTHLIKTRGQQVTLRCSPKSGHDTVSWYQQALGQGPQFIFQYYEEEERQRGNFPDRFSGHQFPNYSSELNVNALLLGDSALYLCASSLGLADTQYFGPGTRLTVL.

CDR3 region: CASSLTGTSGGGTDTQYF. Here the CDR3 DNA reads TGTGCCAGTAGTTTGACCGGGACTAGCGGGGGAGGCACAGATACGCAGTATTTT. This chain joins TRBV19 and TRBJ2-3; 14 bases match TRBD2. The CDR3 runs to 18 residues. From germline, CDR1 is LNHDA and CDR2 SQIVND (reference sequence). Trimming cost V 5 bases and J 1 base; bases outside gene matches: 8.

This rearrangement joins TRBV7-9 to TRBJ2-7; D call uncertain. The CDR3 is 14 residues long. Trimming removed 3 bases at V and 0 bases at J, with 9 bases between. Germline V gene lookup returns CDR1 SEHNR and CDR2 FQNEAQ (reference sequence). The CDR3 sequence is CASSFAETSYEQYF. CDR3 nucleotide sequence: TGTGCCAGCAGCTTTGCAGAAACCTCCTACGAGCAGTACTTC.

The genes are TRBV29-1 and TRBJ1-1, with D possibly being TRBD1 (6 bases). CDR3 length equals 12 residues. The ends were cut back, 2 bases at V and 4 bases at J, with 8 bases in the middle. Germline loops: CDR1 SQVTM, CDR2 ANQGSEA. The CDR3 DNA reads TGCAGCGTTGAACAGGGGTTCACTGAAGCTTTCTTT. The encoded protein is CSVEQGFTEAFF.

The chain carries TRBV5-6 and TRBJ1-1; D uncertain. Germline V gene lookup returns CDR1 SGHDT and CDR2 YYEEEE. CDR3 size: 13 residues. Trimming took off 4 bases at V and 1 base at J, with 8 bases between the two ends. CDR3 coding DNA: TGTGCCAGCAGCCACATTTCGAACACTGAAGCTTTCTTT. This sequence encodes CASSHISNTEAFF.

V and J are TRBV19 and TRBJ1-5; D is possibly TRBD1 (5 bases). CDR1 and CDR2 from the germline V gene are LNHDA and SQIVND (reference sequence). The CDR3 length is 13 residues. The V end was cut by 5 bases, the J end by 8 bases, with 13 bases between. The CDR3 loop reads CASSDTGAEPQHF. Written as DNA, the CDR3 is TGTGCCAGTAGTGATACAGGTGCAGAGCCCCAGCATTTT.

The rearrangement links TRBV6-5 to TRBJ2-2; 10 nucleotides agree with TRBD1. CDR3 size: 15 residues. Germline CDR1 and CDR2: MNHEY and SVGAGI. V shed 4 bases and J 4 bases; nucleotides not matched to a gene: 3. CDR3 amino acids: CASSSRDRGTGELFF. The CDR3 region has the DNA TGTGCCAGCAGTTCCCGGGACAGGGGCACCGGGGAGCTGTTTTTT.

V gene TRBV30 combines with J gene TRBJ2-6; TRBD2 might be the D (6 bases). This CDR3 has 13 residues. The germline V gene has CDR1 GTSNPN and CDR2 SVGIG (reference sequence). The ends were cut back, 6 bases at V and 5 bases at J, with 11 bases in the middle. The chain's CDR3 is CACAGLRANVLTF. CDR3 nucleotide sequence: TGTGCCTGCGCGGGACTCAGGGCCAACGTCCTGACTTTC.

V and J are TRBV10-3 and TRBJ2-1, with 12 bases aligning to TRBD2. The CDR3 runs to 16 residues. Germline values: CDR1 ENHRY, CDR2 SYGVKD. After removal of 3 bases from V and 6 bases from J, the junction contained 6 bases not matched to a gene. For the CDR3, the DNA is TGTGCCATCAGTGAAAGGACTAGCGGGACCTCCAATGAGCAGTTCTTC. Translated, it gives CAISERTSGTSNEQFF.

The rearrangement joins TRBV6-5 to TRBJ1-1; 11 bases align to TRBD1. CDR3 length: 13 amino acids. Looked up from germline, CDR1 is MNHEY and CDR2 is SVGAGI. V lost 6 bases to trimming and J lost 8 bases; unmatched junction nucleotides: 5. CDR3 nucleotides: TGTGCCAGCAGCACTAGGACAGGGGGCGAAGCTTTCTTT. It translates to CASSTRTGGEAFF.

The chain is built from TRBV5-1 and TRBJ2-1, with 13 bases lining up with TRBD2. Germline V CDR1 and CDR2: SGHRS, YFSETQ. J was trimmed by 4 bases and V by 4 bases; bases with no gene match: 2. This CDR3 is 15 amino acids long. The CDR3 region is CASSVGLAGYNEQFF. The CDR3 DNA reads TGCGCCAGCAGCGTGGGACTAGCGGGGTACAATGAGCAGTTCTTC.

This clone was observed a single time. The chain uses TRBV11-2 and TRBJ1-1, with TRBD1 matching 9 bases. The CDR3 has 14 residues. V lost 6 bases, J lost 4 bases, and 6 bases stayed unmatched. Per germline, CDR1 SGHAT and CDR2 FQNNGV. The CDR3 loop is CASRRDRAGTEAFF. CDR3 bases: TGTGCCAGCAGAAGGGACAGGGCGGGCACTGAAGCTTTCTTT.

The J gene is TRBJ2-2, the V gene TRBV2; possible D gene TRBD1, 5 bases. V shed 6 bases and J shed 5 bases, with 16 bases lying between them. This CDR3 has 15 amino acids. Germline V gives CDR1 SNHLY, CDR2 FYNNEI. DNA for the CDR3: TGTGCCAGCAGCGCTCAGGGTGTGAGAACCGGGGAGCTGTTTTTT. Protein sequence: CASSAQGVRTGELFF.

This rearrangement joins TRBV4-3 to TRBJ2-2; 7 nucleotides align to TRBD1. V shed 1 base and J 2 bases; nucleotides not matched to a gene: 10. The CDR3 is 18 amino acids. Germline V gene lookup returns CDR1 LGHNA and CDR2 YSLEER. The CDR3 DNA reads TGCGCCAGCAGCCAAGTAAAGGAGACAGGGATCAACACCGGGGAGCTGTTTTTT. Residues: CASSQVKETGINTGELFF.

This chain joins TRBV10-2 and TRBJ1-5; D gene ambiguous. CDR1 and CDR2 (germline): WSHSY, SAAADI. There are 14 residues in the CDR3. Trimming cost V 3 bases and J 4 bases, with 10 bases left between them. CDR3 region: CASSEAGKNQPQHF. CDR3 DNA: TGCGCCAGCAGTGAAGCAGGAAAGAATCAGCCCCAGCATTTT.

This clone was picked up one time. The chain combines TRBV9 with TRBJ2-3, with 8 bases identical to TRBD2. This CDR3 spans 16 amino acids. Germline trimming cut 1 base from V and 3 bases from J; bases unmatched to any gene: 7. Germline-derived CDR1 and CDR2 are SGDLS and YYNGEE. DNA for the CDR3: TGTGCCAGCAGCGTATTCGGCGGGGGGAAGACAGATACGCAGTATTTT. This gives the protein CASSVFGGGKTDTQYF.

The rearrangement joins TRBV4-1 to TRBJ1-2; D uncertain. The CDR3 has 14 amino acids. V was shortened by 3 bases and J by 0 bases, with 8 bases between the two germline ends. The germline CDR1 and CDR2 sequences are MGHRA and YSYEKL. CDR3 sequence (DNA): TGCGCCAGCAGCCAGCAGCAGGCTAACTATGGCTACACCTTC. Protein sequence: CASSQQQANYGYTF.

This clone was picked up one time. This chain joins TRBV25-1 and TRBJ1-1, with TRBD1 identical over 8 bases. Trimming removed 6 bases from V and 2 bases from J; junction bases left unmatched: 2. This CDR3 is 13 amino acids long. CDR1 MGHDK and CDR2 SYGVNS come from the germline V gene. The DNA for the CDR3 is TGTGCCAGCAGCGCAGGGGGCAACACTGAAGCTTTCTTT. Amino acid sequence: CASSAGGNTEAFF.

The chain combines TRBV7-2 with TRBJ2-1; TRBD2 aligns across 11 bases. The CDR3 length is 16 residues. The V segment lost 4 bases and the J segment 1 base; nucleotides outside the gene matches: 3. Germline loops: CDR1 SGHTA, CDR2 FQGNSA. CDR3 bases: TGTGCCAGCAGCTATTCTAGCGGGGGGTCCTACAATGAGCAGTTCTTC. It translates to CASSYSSGGSYNEQFF.

This rearrangement joins TRBV5-8 to TRBJ2-5; 8 bases match TRBD1. Germline V gene lookup returns CDR1 SGHTS and CDR2 YDEGEE. The length of the CDR3 is 15 residues. Trimming at V came to 2 bases and at J to 1 base, leaving 4 bases not matched to a gene. CDR3 DNA: TGTGCCAGCAGCTTCGGACAGGGCATCCAAGAGACCCAGTACTTC. Residues: CASSFGQGIQETQYF.

The rearrangement joins TRBV2 to TRBJ1-1; 8 bases are a match to TRBD1. The CDR3 covers 15 residues. Trimming cost V 8 bases and J 0 bases; bases outside gene matches: 8. CDR1 and CDR2 from the germline V gene are SNHLY and FYNNEI. The CDR3 DNA sequence: TGTGCCAGCCGGGACAGGAGCTCCTTGAACACTGAAGCTTTCTTT. Protein sequence: CASRDRSSLNTEAFF.